This T cell receptor (beta chain) was sequenced for a study of beta chain features in type 1 diabetes. Study results and limitations: A possible short-template PCR bias applies equally to patients and controls. TCRB CDR3 length was moderately but significantly reduced in all four CD4+ subsets of Type 1 diabetes patients. Insertion counts at VDJ junctions were lower in type 1 diabetes patients, who also showed more deletions there.

The germline V gene encodes CDR1 MNHEY and CDR2 SMNVEV (reference sequence). V dropped 5 bases and J dropped 5 bases, with 12 bases sitting between them. The CDR3 has 13 amino acids. A remark on this clone: What it recognizes is unknown.

As every portion of the isolated RNA was reverse transcribed, the sequencing read expressed TCRB transcripts. TCRdb's copy holds only in-frame clones and misses some; the assay was immunoSEQ multiplex PCR. The sample consists of 200,000 to 300,000 clones, approximately 20% of them appearing once. Sequenced sample: naive CD4+ T cells from blood. V and J are TRBV27 and TRBJ2-5; D perhaps matches TRBD1 (6 bases). The source is a woman in her 40s with type 1 diabetes. For the CDR3, the DNA is TGTGCCAGCAGTGTAACAGGGTCGGAGACCCAGTACTTC. Amino acid sequence: CASSVTGSETQYF.